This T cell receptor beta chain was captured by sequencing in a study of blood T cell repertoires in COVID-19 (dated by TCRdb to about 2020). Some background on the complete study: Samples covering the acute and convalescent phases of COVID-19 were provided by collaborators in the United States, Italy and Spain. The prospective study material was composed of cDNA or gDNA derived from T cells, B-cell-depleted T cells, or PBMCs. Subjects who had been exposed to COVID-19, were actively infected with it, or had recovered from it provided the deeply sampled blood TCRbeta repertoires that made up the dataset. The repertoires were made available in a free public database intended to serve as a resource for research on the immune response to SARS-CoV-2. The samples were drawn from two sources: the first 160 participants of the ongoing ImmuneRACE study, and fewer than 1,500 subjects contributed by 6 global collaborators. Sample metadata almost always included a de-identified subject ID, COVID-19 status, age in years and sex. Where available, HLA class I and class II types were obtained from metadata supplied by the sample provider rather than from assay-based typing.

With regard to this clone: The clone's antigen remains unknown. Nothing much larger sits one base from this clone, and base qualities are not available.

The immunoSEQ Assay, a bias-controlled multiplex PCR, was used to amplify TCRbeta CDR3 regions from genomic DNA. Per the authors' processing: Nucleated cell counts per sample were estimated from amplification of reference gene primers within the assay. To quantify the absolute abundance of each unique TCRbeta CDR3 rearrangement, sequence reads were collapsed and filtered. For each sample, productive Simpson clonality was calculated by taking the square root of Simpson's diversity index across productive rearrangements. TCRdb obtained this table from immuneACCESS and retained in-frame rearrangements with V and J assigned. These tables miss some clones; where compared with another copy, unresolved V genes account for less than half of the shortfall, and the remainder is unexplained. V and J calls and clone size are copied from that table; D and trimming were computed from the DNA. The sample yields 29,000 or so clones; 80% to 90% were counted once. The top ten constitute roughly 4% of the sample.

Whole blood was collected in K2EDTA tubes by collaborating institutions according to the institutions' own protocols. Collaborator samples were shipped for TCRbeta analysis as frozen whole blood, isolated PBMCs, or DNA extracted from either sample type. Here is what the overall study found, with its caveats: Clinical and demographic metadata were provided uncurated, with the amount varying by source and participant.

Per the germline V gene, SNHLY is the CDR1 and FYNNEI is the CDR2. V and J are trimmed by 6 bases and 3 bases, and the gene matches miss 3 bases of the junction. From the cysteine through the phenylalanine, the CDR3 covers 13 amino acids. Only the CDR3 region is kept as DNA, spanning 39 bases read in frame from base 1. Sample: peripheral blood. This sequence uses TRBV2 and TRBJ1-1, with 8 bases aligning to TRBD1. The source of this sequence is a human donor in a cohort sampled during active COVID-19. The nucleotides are TGTGCCAGCAGCGCACAGGGGGACACTGAAGCTTTCTTT. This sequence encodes CASSAQGDTEAFF.